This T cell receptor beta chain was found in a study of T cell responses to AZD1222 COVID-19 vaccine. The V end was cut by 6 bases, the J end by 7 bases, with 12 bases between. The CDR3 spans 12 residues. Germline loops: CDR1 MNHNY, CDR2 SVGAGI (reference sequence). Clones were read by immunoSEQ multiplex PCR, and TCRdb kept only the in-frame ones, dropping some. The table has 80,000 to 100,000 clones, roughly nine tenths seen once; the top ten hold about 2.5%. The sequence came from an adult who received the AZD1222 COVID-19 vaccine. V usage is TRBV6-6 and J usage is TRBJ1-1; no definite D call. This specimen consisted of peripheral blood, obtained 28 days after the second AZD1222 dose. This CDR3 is CASREPLGEAFF. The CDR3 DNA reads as TGTGCCAGCAGGGAACCGTTGGGTGAAGCTTTCTTT.